What follows is one TCR beta chain and its context. Original processing methods: For nucleated cells, counts were estimated from reference gene primer amplification. Profiling relied on immunoSEQ multiplex PCR, and the TCRdb table lists in-frame clones only, not all of them. V and J calls and clone size are as listed in that table; D and trimming were resolved from the DNA. This table has 200,000 to 250,000 clones, approximately 85% appearing once. V was clipped by 2 bases and J by 7 bases; unmatched bases: 14. The CDR3 spans 18 residues. Germline lookup yields CDR1 SGHTA and CDR2 FQGNSA. This specimen belongs to a study of blood T cell repertoires in COVID-19. Study-level information: Samples taken during acute and convalescent COVID-19 were collected in the United States, Italy and Spain. In each case, the material was cDNA or gDNA derived from T cells, B-cell-depleted T cells, or PBMCs.

Seattle-derived patients entered the study during active infection and were followed longitudinally. The sample consisted of peripheral blood. This chain links TRBV7-2 with TRBJ2-1; TRBD2 aligns across 10 bases. This TCR came from a woman older than 75 with COVID-19, enrolled during active disease. The CDR3 region has the DNA TGTGCCAGCAGCTTACAAGCTAGCGGGAGACACCGGATGAATGAGCAGTTCTTC. Its translation: CASSLQASGRHRMNEQFF.